The source of this TCR beta chain is a study of T cell changes during pregnancy in multiple sclerosis. The assay was immunoSEQ multiplex PCR, and TCRdb's table has in-frame clones only and misses some. The data contain tens of thousands of clones, approximately 87% of them singletons. Germline V lookup: CDR1 SGHRS, CDR2 YFSETQ. This CDR3 is built from 15 residues. V lost 4 bases and J lost 8; bases outside the gene matches: 8. The chain couples TRBV5-1 to TRBJ2-2, with 10 bases fitting TRBD1. The sample was peripheral blood, taken after pregnancy. This TCR derives from a female donor in good health, enrolled as a control in a pregnancy study. CDR3 coding DNA: TGCGCCAGCAGCGTGACAGGGGGCGAAGTAGGGGAGCTGTTTTTT. Its translation is CASSVTGGEVGELFF.